Listed below are T cell receptor beta chains from one sample, sequenced in a study of draining lymph node invasion in breast cancer. TCRdb reprocessed the bulk RNA-seq reads via MiXCR and lists one record per CDR3 protein. Among around 3,500 distinct CDR3 sequences, approximately 78% were seen once, and the ten largest hold 1.5% to 2%. Material: sorted memory CD4+ effector T cells from a lymph node. The receptors originated from a female donor with luminal breast cancer. Each CDR3 is given with its conserved first and last residue. Fields, in order: J gene, clone size, V gene, D gene, CDR3 DNA, CDR3 protein. D genes are given only for firm matches. Size values are once, few and many counts, or a class for expanded clones, and some rows have none.

TRBJ1-5 NA TRBV12-3/TRBV12-4 TRBD1 TGTGCCAGCAGCCGACAGGGTCTAAGCAATCAGCCCCAGCATTTT CASSRQGLSNQPQHF
TRBJ2-7 NA TRBV3-1 NA TGTGCCAGCAGCCAAGATTTGCCAGGTGCCGAGCAGTACTTC CASSQDLPGAEQYF
TRBJ2-3 few TRBV29-1 NA TGCAGCGTTAGGGCGGGGGATACGCAGTATTTT CSVRAGDTQYF
TRBJ1-6 NA TRBV28 NA TGTGCCAGCAGTCCAGGGGACTATAATTCACCCCTCCACTTT CASSPGDYNSPLHF
TRBJ2-1 few TRBV5-1 TRBD2 TGCGCCAGCAGCTTGAACCCGGGGGGAAGGGACAATGAGCAGTTCTTC CASSLNPGGRDNEQFF
TRBJ1-2 NA TRBV28 NA TGTGCCAGCAGTTTTGCAGGGCGAGGCTTTAACTATGGCTACACCTTC CASSFAGRGFNYGYTF
TRBJ2-7 NA TRBV13 NA TGTGCCACCTATGAGCAGTACTTC CATYEQYF
TRBJ2-4 NA TRBV4-2 TRBD2 TGTGCCAGCCGTAGCGGGAGGGCCATGGCCAAAAACATTCAGTACTTC CASRSGRAMAKNIQYF
TRBJ2-3 NA TRBV9 TRBD2 TGTGCCAGCAGCGTAAGCCCCAATAGCGGGGCAAACACAGATACGCAGTATTTT CASSVSPNSGANTDTQYF
TRBJ2-5 NA TRBV20-1 NA TGCAGTGCTTACGAGCGGTTCCAAGAGACCCAGTACTTC CSAYERFQETQYF
TRBJ1-3 NA TRBV6-6 NA TGTGCCAGCCTGGACAGCAATGGAAACACCATATATTTT CASLDSNGNTIYF
TRBJ2-3 NA TRBV7-9 NA TGTGCCAGCAGCTTTCCAGCGGCCAGCACAGATACGCAGTATTTT CASSFPAASTDTQYF
TRBJ1-2 NA TRBV12-3/TRBV12-4 NA TGTGCCAGCAGCCCGCCGGGAACCAACTATGGCTACACCTTC CASSPPGTNYGYTF
TRBJ1-2 once TRBV6-5 TRBD1 TGTGCCAGCAGTTACGCGACCGGGACAGGGGGTGGCTACACCTTC CASSYATGTGGGYTF
TRBJ2-7 NA TRBV7-2 NA TGTGCCAGCAGCTTCCCACGGTACGAGCAGTACTTC CASSFPRYEQYF
TRBJ1-1 NA TRBV6-2/TRBV6-3 NA TGTGCCAGCAGTTATATTGGTAACACTGAAGCTTTCTTT CASSYIGNTEAFF
TRBJ1-4 NA TRBV7-2 TRBD1 TGTGCCAGCAGCGAACAGGGGTGGAGTGAAAAACTGTTTTTT CASSEQGWSEKLFF
TRBJ2-1 NA TRBV12-3/TRBV12-4 TRBD2 TGTGCCAGCAGTTGGGCCCTTGGTAGCGGGGGGCAGGATGAGCAGTTCTTC CASSWALGSGGQDEQFF
TRBJ1-1 NA TRBV7-9 NA TGTGCCAGCAGCTTATTTTCACAGGCCAACACTGAAGCTTTCTTT CASSLFSQANTEAFF
TRBJ1-5 few TRBV4-1 NA TGCGCCAGCAGCCAAGCAGATTTTGGGTTTAGCAATCAGCCCCAGCATTTT CASSQADFGFSNQPQHF
TRBJ1-2 NA TRBV4-3 NA TGCGCCAGCAGCCCTCGCAGTAACTATGGCTACACCTTC CASSPRSNYGYTF
TRBJ2-2 NA TRBV28 NA TGTGCCAGCAGCCAGCCCCGGGTCACCGGGGAGCTGTTTTTT CASSQPRVTGELFF
TRBJ1-1 NA TRBV7-9 NA TGTGCCAGCAGCTCATCAGCCGGGGGTGTGGCTGAAGCTTTCTTT CASSSSAGGVAEAFF
TRBJ2-1 NA TRBV20-1 NA TGCAGTGCTCGAAGGGGAGACTCCTACAATGAGCAGTTCTTC CSARRGDSYNEQFF
TRBJ2-3 once TRBV19 NA TGTGCCAGTAGTATAGATGGGGCCCGCACAGATACGCAGTATTTT CASSIDGARTDTQYF
TRBJ2-5 NA TRBV20-1 NA TGCAGTGCTCTACGCCGAGGAATACGGGAGACCCAGTACTTC CSALRRGIRETQYF
TRBJ2-3 NA TRBV10-3 TRBD1 TGTGCCATCAAGGGGGCAAGCACAGATACGCAGTATTTT CAIKGASTDTQYF
TRBJ1-2 few TRBV28 NA TGTGCCAGCAGTTTTCATCGTTATGGCTACACCTTC CASSFHRYGYTF
TRBJ2-5 NA TRBV10-2 NA TGCGCCAGCAGTGAACACCAGCAAGAGACCCAGTACTTC CASSEHQQETQYF
TRBJ1-1 NA TRBV11-3 NA TGTGCCAGCAGCTTAGGCTTCGGATCAGGGGCGGGCACTGAAGCTTTCTTT CASSLGFGSGAGTEAFF
TRBJ2-1 NA TRBV15 NA TGTGCCACCAGCAGAGATAGTGGGGATAATGAGCAGTTCTTC CATSRDSGDNEQFF
TRBJ2-7 NA TRBV7-2 NA TGTGCCAGCAGCACAGCGGACCACTCCTACGAGCAGTACTTC CASSTADHSYEQYF
TRBJ1-2 few TRBV4-3 NA TGCGCCAGCAGCCAAGATACTAGGGTCAACTATGGCTACACCTTC CASSQDTRVNYGYTF
TRBJ2-7 NA TRBV7-9 TRBD1 TGTGCCAGCAGCTTAGGTCAGGGGGCTGAACAGTACTTC CASSLGQGAEQYF
TRBJ2-2 NA TRBV7-2 TRBD2 TGTGCCAGCAGCTTAGCGCGGCCCAGCGGGAGGGCCCGGGAGCTGTTTTTT CASSLARPSGRARELFF
TRBJ1-6 once TRBV5-1 NA TGCGCCAGCAGCGCATCGGGAAATTATAATTCACCCCTCCACTTT CASSASGNYNSPLHF
TRBJ1-2 NA TRBV5-1 NA TGCGCCAGCAGCTTGGGTACAGCCTCTCCTAACTATGGCTACACCTTC CASSLGTASPNYGYTF
TRBJ1-4 NA TRBV7-9 NA TGTGCCAGCAGCTTAGGCCAGAGCGCCCTTAATGAAAAACTGTTTTTT CASSLGQSALNEKLFF
TRBJ2-1 NA TRBV6-2/TRBV6-3 NA TGTGCCAGCAGTTACACTCGGTCTGAGCAGTTCTTC CASSYTRSEQFF
TRBJ2-1 NA TRBV20-1 TRBD2 TGCAGTGGGGGGTTAGCGGGCTTCGGGAAAGAGCAGTTCTTC CSGGLAGFGKEQFF
TRBJ1-6 few TRBV6-5 NA TGTGCCAGCAGTCTCGGGGCCGAGAATTCACCCCTCCACTTT CASSLGAENSPLHF
TRBJ2-5 NA TRBV7-9 NA TGTGCCAGCAGTCGCGCCGGGGCCGAGAGGACCCAGTACTTC CASSRAGAERTQYF
TRBJ1-1 few TRBV5-1 NA TGCGCCAGCAGCTTGGATGCGCAGGGGCCGGGCACTGAAGCTTTCTTT CASSLDAQGPGTEAFF
TRBJ1-1 NA TRBV11-2 NA TGTGCCAGCAGCCTTCAGATGAACACTGAAGCTTTCTTT CASSLQMNTEAFF
TRBJ2-7 NA TRBV28 NA TGTGCCAGCAGTTTAAAGAGGAGGGGACCCACCTACGAGCAGTACTTC CASSLKRRGPTYEQYF
TRBJ1-1 NA TRBV4-2 NA TGTGCCAGCAGAAGCAGGACTGAAGCTTTCTTT CASRSRTEAFF
TRBJ1-1 few TRBV4-3 NA TGCGCCAGCAGCCAAGAGACGAGGGTCTCTGAAGCTTTCTTT CASSQETRVSEAFF
TRBJ2-7 NA TRBV19 NA TGTGCCAGTAGTTCGGTGAGAGGGGCCTACGAGCAGTACTTC CASSSVRGAYEQYF
TRBJ2-2 NA TRBV18 TRBD2 TGTGCCAGCTCACCGGGAGCGGGAAGCCGATACACCGGGGAGCTGTTTTTT CASSPGAGSRYTGELFF